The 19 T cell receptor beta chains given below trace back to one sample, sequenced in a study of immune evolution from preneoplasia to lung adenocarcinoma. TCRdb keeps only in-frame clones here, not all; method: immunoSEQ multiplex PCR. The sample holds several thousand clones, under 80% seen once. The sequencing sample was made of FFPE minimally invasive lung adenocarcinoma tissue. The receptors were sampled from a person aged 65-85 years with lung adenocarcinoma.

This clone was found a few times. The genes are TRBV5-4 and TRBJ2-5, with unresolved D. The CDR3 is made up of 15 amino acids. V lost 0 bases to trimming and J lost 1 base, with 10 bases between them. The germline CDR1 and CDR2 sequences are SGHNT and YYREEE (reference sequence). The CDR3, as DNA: TGTGCCAGCAGCTTGGATCTAGGGTCCCAAGAGACCCAGTACTTC. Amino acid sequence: CASSLDLGSQETQYF. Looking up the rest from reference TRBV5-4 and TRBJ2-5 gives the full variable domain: ETGVTQSPTHLIKTRGQQVTLRCSSQSGHNTVSWYQQALGQGPQFIFQYYREEENGRGNFPPRFSGLQFPNYSSELNVNALELDDSALYLCASSLDLGSQETQYFGPGTRLLVL.

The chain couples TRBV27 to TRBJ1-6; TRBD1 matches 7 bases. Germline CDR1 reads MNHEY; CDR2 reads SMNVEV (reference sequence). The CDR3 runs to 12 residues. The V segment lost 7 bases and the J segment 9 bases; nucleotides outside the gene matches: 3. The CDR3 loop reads CASTRQGSPLHF. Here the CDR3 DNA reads TGTGCCAGCACGAGACAGGGTTCACCCCTCCACTTT.

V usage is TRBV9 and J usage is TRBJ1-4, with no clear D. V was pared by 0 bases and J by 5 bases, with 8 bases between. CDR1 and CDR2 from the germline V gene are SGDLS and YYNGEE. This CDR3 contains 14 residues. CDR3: CASSVAQSNEKLFF. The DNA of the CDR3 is TGTGCCAGCAGCGTAGCACAGAGCAATGAAAAACTGTTTTTT.

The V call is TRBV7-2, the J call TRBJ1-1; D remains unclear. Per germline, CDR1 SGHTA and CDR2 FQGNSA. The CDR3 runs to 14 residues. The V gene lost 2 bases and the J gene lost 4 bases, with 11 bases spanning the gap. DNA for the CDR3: TGTGCCAGCAGCTTATATCCGGGGAGCACTGAAGCTTTCTTT. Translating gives CASSLYPGSTEAFF. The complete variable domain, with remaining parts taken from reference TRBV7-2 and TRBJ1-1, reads GAGVSQSPSNKVTEKGKDVELRCDPISGHTALYWYRQSLGQGLEFLIYFQGNSAPDKSGLPSDRFSAERTGGSVSTLTIQRTQQEDSAVYLCASSLYPGSTEAFFGQGTRLTVV.

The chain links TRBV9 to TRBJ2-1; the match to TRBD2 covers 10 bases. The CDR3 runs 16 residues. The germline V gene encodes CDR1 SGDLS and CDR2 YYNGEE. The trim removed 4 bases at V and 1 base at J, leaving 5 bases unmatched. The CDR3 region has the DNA TGTGCCAGCAGCCTTAGCGGGGGGCCGTCCTACAATGAGCAGTTCTTC. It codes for CASSLSGGPSYNEQFF.

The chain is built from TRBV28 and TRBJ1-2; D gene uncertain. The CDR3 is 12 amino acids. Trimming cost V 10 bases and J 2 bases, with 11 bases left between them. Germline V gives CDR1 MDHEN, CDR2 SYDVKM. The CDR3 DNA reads TGTGCCAACGCGGACTCGAACTATGGCTACACCTTC. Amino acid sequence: CANADSNYGYTF.

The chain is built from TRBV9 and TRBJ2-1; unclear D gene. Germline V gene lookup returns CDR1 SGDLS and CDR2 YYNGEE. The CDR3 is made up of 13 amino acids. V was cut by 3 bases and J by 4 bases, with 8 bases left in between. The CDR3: CASSEDSYNEQFF. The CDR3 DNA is TGTGCCAGCAGCGAAGACTCGTACAATGAGCAGTTCTTC.

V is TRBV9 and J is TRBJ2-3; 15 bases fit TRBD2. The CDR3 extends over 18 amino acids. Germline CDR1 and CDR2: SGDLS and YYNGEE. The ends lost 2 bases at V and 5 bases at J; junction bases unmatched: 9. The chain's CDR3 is CASSVGLAGGPMVDTQYF. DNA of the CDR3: TGTGCCAGCAGCGTGGGACTAGCGGGAGGACCCATGGTAGATACGCAGTATTTT.

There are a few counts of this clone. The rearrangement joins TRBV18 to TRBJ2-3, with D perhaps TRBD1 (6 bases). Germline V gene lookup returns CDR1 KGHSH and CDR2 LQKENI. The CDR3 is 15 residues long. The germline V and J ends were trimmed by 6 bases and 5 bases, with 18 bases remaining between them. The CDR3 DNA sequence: TGTGCCAGCTCGCCAACAGGGAACCCAAGAGATACGCAGTATTTT. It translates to CASSPTGNPRDTQYF.

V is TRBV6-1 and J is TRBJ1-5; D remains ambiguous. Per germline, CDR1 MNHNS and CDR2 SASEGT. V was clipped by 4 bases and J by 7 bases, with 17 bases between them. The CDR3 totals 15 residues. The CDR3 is CASSVFVTSSQPQHF. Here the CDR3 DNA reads TGTGCCAGCAGTGTATTCGTTACTTCGAGCCAGCCCCAGCATTTT.

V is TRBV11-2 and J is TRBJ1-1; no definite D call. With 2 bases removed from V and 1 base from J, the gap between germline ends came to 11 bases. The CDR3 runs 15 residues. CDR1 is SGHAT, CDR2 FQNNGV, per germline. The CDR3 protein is CASSLMPGPNTEAFF. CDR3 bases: TGTGCCAGCAGCTTAATGCCAGGTCCGAACACTGAAGCTTTCTTT.

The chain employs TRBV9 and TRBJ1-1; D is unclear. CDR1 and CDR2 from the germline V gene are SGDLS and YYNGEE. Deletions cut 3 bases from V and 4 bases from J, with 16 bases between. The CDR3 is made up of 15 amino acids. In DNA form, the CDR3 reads TGTGCCAGCAGCGCTGCTGGACTCCCCGGCACTGAAGCTTTCTTT. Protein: CASSAAGLPGTEAFF.

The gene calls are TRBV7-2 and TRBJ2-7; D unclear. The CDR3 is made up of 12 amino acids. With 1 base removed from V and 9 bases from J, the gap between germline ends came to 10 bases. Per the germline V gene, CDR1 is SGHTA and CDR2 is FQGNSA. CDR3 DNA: TGTGCCAGCAGCTTAGAGGGCGGTCGGCAGTACTTC. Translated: CASSLEGGRQYF.

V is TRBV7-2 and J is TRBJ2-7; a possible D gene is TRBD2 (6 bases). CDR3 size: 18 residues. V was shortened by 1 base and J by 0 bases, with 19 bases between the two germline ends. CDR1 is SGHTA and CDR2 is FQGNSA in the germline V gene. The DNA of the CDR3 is TGTGCCAGCAGCTTAGGAGGCGGCGGGACCCGTAGCTCCTACGAGCAGTACTTC. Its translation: CASSLGGGGTRSSYEQYF.

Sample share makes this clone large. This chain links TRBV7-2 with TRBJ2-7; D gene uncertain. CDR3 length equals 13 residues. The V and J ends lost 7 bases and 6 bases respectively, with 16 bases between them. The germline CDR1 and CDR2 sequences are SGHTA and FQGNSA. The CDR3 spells CASTPKPTSEQYF. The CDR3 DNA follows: TGTGCCAGCACCCCGAAACCCACCTCCGAGCAGTACTTC.

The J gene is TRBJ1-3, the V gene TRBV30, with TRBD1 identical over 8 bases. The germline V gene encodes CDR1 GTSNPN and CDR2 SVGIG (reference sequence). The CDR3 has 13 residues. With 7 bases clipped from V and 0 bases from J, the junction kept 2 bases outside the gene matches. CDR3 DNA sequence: TGTGCCTCAGACAGGGGCTCTGGAAACACCATATATTTT. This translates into CASDRGSGNTIYF.

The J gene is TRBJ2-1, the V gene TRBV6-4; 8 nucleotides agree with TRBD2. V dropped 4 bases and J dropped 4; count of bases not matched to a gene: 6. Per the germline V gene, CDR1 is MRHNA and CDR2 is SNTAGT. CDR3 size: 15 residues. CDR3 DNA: TGTGCCAGCAGTGCGGAACTAGCGGCATACAATGAGCAGTTCTTC. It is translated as CASSAELAAYNEQFF.

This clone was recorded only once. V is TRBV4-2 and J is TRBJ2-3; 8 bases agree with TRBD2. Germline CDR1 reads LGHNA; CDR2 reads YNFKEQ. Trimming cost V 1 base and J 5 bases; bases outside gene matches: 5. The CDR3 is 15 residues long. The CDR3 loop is CASSQGRAGEDTQYF. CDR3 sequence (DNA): TGTGCCAGCAGCCAAGGGCGAGCGGGAGAAGATACGCAGTATTTT.

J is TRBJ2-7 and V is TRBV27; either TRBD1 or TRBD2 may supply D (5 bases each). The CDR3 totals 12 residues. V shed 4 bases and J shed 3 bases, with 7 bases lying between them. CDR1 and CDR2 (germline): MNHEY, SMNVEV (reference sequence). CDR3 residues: CASSSGSYEQYF. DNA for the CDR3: TGTGCCAGCAGTTCAGGGAGCTACGAGCAGTACTTC.